The rows below give T cell receptor beta chains drawn from one sample of a study of control samples from healthy donors and cancer patients. Sequenced by immunoSEQ multiplex PCR; TCRdb stores in-frame clones only, minus some. The sample records about 130,000 clones, 80% to 95% being singletons. Input material: PBMCs. These receptors all stem from an elderly man with head and neck cancer. Both conserved end residues are part of each CDR3. A D gene is named only where the DNA matches it firmly. Some rows have no size entry. The others give once, few or many, or a class for an expanded clone.

size: -
J: TRBJ2-7
V: TRBV10-1
D: -
length: 12
CDR3: CASSGTIYEQYF
DNA: TGCGCCAGCAGTGGTACTATCTACGAGCAGTACTTC

size: once
J: TRBJ1-1
V: TRBV5-4
D: TRBD1
length: 13
CDR3: CASSLEGTDSAFF
DNA: TGTGCCAGCAGCTTGGAAGGGACAGATTCGGCTTTCTTT

size: -
J: TRBJ1-5
V: TRBV7-8
D: -
length: 14
CDR3: CASSLGRVDQPQHF
DNA: TGTGCCAGCAGCTTAGGCAGGGTGGATCAGCCCCAGCATTTT

size: -
J: TRBJ2-2
V: TRBV19
D: -
length: 15
CDR3: CASREAGKNTGELFF
DNA: TGTGCCAGTAGGGAGGCGGGAAAGAACACCGGGGAGCTGTTTTTT

size: -
J: TRBJ1-5
V: TRBV5-8
D: TRBD1
length: 16
CDR3: CASESGTGGLNQPQHF
DNA: TGTGCCAGTGAATCCGGGACAGGGGGCTTAAATCAGCCCCAGCATTTT

size: -
J: TRBJ1-1
V: TRBV30
D: -
length: 13
CDR3: CAWSKILGTEAFF
DNA: TGTGCCTGGAGTAAAATTCTCGGCACTGAAGCTTTCTTT

size: -
J: TRBJ1-1
V: TRBV19
D: TRBD1
length: 12
CDR3: CASGWTGGEAFF
DNA: TGTGCCAGCGGGTGGACAGGGGGTGAAGCTTTCTTT

size: -
J: TRBJ1-6
V: TRBV5-1
D: -
length: 17
CDR3: CASSYNLPGEFGSPLHF
DNA: TGCGCCAGCAGCTACAACCTCCCTGGGGAGTTTGGCTCACCCCTCCACTTT

size: -
J: TRBJ2-5
V: TRBV5-4
D: -
length: 14
CDR3: CASSLRGLKETQYF
DNA: TGTGCCAGCAGCTTGAGGGGCCTAAAAGAGACCCAGTACTTC

size: -
J: TRBJ2-7
V: TRBV7-2
D: -
length: 13
CDR3: CASSSTLRPAQYF
DNA: TGTGCCAGCAGCTCGACCCTTAGGCCTGCGCAGTACTTC

size: -
J: TRBJ1-2
V: TRBV7-2
D: -
length: 15
CDR3: CASSLDPGTNRGYTF
DNA: TGTGCCAGCAGCTTAGACCCTGGGACGAACCGTGGCTACACCTTC

size: -
J: TRBJ2-2
V: TRBV15
D: -
length: 13
CDR3: CATSRALSGELFF
DNA: TGTGCCACCAGCAGGGCCCTTTCCGGGGAGCTGTTTTTT

size: -
J: TRBJ1-2
V: TRBV30
D: -
length: 12
CDR3: CAWSVISYGYTF
DNA: TGTGCCTGGAGTGTAATCTCCTATGGCTACACCTTC

size: -
J: TRBJ2-3
V: TRBV9
D: TRBD2
length: 16
CDR3: CASSVTSGKGTDTQYF
DNA: TGTGCCAGCAGCGTAACTAGCGGGAAGGGGACAGATACGCAGTATTTT

size: -
J: TRBJ1-2
V: TRBV6-5
D: TRBD1
length: 15
CDR3: CASSYLAGGDYGYTF
DNA: TGTGCCAGCAGTTACCTGGCAGGGGGCGACTATGGCTACACCTTC

size: -
J: TRBJ2-5
V: TRBV6-5
D: -
length: 13
CDR3: CASSSDSLGTQYF
DNA: TGTGCCAGCAGTTCGGACTCCCTGGGGACCCAGTACTTC

size: -
J: TRBJ2-5
V: TRBV10-3
D: TRBD2
length: 12
CDR3: CAIRTSGETQYF
DNA: TGTGCCATCAGGACTAGCGGAGAGACCCAGTACTTC

size: -
J: TRBJ1-1
V: TRBV5-4
D: -
length: 13
CDR3: CASRSFLGTEAFF
DNA: TGTGCCAGCAGAAGCTTCTTAGGAACTGAAGCTTTCTTT

size: -
J: TRBJ1-2
V: TRBV6-5
D: -
length: 13
CDR3: CASRPRDHYGYTF
DNA: TGTGCCAGCAGGCCCCGGGACCACTATGGCTACACCTTC

size: -
J: TRBJ2-7
V: TRBV5-6
D: TRBD1
length: 15
CDR3: CASSLGQGAPYEQYF
DNA: TGTGCCAGCAGCTTGGGACAGGGGGCCCCCTACGAGCAGTACTTC

size: -
J: TRBJ1-5
V: TRBV19
D: -
length: 15
CDR3: CASSIEGRYYQPQHF
DNA: TGTGCCAGTAGTATAGAGGGGAGATATTATCAGCCCCAGCATTTT

size: -
J: TRBJ2-1
V: TRBV18
D: TRBD1
length: 15
CDR3: CASSPPTGVYNEQFF
DNA: TGTGCCAGCTCACCACCGACAGGGGTATACAATGAGCAGTTCTTC

size: -
J: TRBJ2-2
V: TRBV28
D: -
length: 15
CDR3: CASRVAAWGTGELFF
DNA: TGTGCCAGCAGGGTAGCGGCGTGGGGCACCGGGGAGCTGTTTTTT

size: -
J: TRBJ2-1
V: TRBV4-1
D: -
length: 17
CDR3: CASSHAKTVMEINEQFF
DNA: TGCGCCAGCAGCCACGCAAAAACGGTAATGGAGATCAATGAGCAGTTCTTC

size: few
J: TRBJ2-5
V: TRBV30
D: TRBD2
length: 13
CDR3: CAWSAGGAVTQYF
DNA: TGTGCCTGGAGTGCGGGGGGGGCCGTGACCCAGTACTTC

size: -
J: TRBJ1-2
V: TRBV7-9
D: -
length: 16
CDR3: CASSLWRGSTNYGYTF
DNA: TGTGCCAGCAGCTTATGGCGCGGCAGCACTAACTATGGCTACACCTTC

size: once
J: TRBJ1-1
V: TRBV20-1
D: -
length: 11
CDR3: CSTDTYTEAFF
DNA: TGCAGCACGGACACCTACACTGAAGCTTTCTTT

size: few
J: TRBJ2-1
V: TRBV2
D: -
length: 19
CDR3: CASDTHRDVIVGGFSEQFF
DNA: TGTGCCAGTGATACTCACCGGGACGTTATAGTAGGGGGGTTCTCTGAGCAGTTCTTC

size: -
J: TRBJ2-5
V: TRBV7-2
D: TRBD2
length: 15
CDR3: CASSLGGRERETQYF
DNA: TGTGCCAGCAGCTTAGGAGGGCGGGAGCGGGAGACCCAGTACTTC

size: -
J: TRBJ2-7
V: TRBV11-2
D: -
length: 14
CDR3: CASSLEHGLYEQYF
DNA: TGTGCCAGCAGCTTAGAACACGGACTATACGAGCAGTACTTC

size: -
J: TRBJ1-4
V: TRBV25-1
D: -
length: 12
CDR3: CASSEMHEKLFF
DNA: TGTGCCAGCAGCGAGATGCATGAAAAACTGTTTTTT

size: -
J: TRBJ1-4
V: TRBV12-3/TRBV12-4
D: -
length: 13
CDR3: CASSSAYNEKLFF
DNA: TGTGCCAGCAGTTCGGCCTATAATGAAAAACTGTTTTTT

size: -
J: TRBJ1-2
V: TRBV4-3
D: -
length: 16
CDR3: CASSHPGGGPVYGYTF
DNA: TGCGCCAGCAGCCATCCCGGGGGGGGACCCGTCTATGGCTACACCTTC

size: -
J: TRBJ2-1
V: TRBV7-9
D: TRBD2
length: 15
CDR3: CASSGTTSGGDEQFF
DNA: TGTGCCAGCAGCGGAACGACTAGCGGGGGGGATGAGCAGTTCTTC

size: -
J: TRBJ2-1
V: TRBV9
D: TRBD2
length: 14
CDR3: CASADQRGGYEQFF
DNA: TGTGCCAGCGCGGACCAGCGGGGGGGTTATGAGCAGTTCTTC

size: -
J: TRBJ2-7
V: TRBV3-1/TRBV3-2
D: TRBD2
length: 14
CDR3: CASSQTSGGYEQYF
DNA: TGTGCCAGCAGCCAGACTAGCGGGGGCTACGAGCAGTACTTC

size: -
J: TRBJ1-1
V: TRBV6-5
D: -
length: 15
CDR3: CASSYLIRMNTEAFF
DNA: TGTGCCAGCAGCTATTTAATTAGAATGAACACTGAAGCTTTCTTT

size: once
J: TRBJ2-3
V: TRBV5-5
D: -
length: 17
CDR3: CASSLVSLFLTSSTQYF
DNA: TGTGCCAGCAGCTTGGTATCGTTGTTTTTGACCTCCAGTACGCAGTATTTT

size: -
J: TRBJ2-7
V: TRBV2
D: -
length: 13
CDR3: CASSLRDGDEQYF
DNA: TGTGCCAGCAGTCTCCGGGACGGTGACGAGCAGTACTTC

size: -
J: TRBJ2-1
V: TRBV7-2
D: -
length: 16
CDR3: CASSFTFLEYANEQFF
DNA: TGTGCCAGCAGCTTCACTTTCCTAGAATATGCGAATGAGCAGTTCTTC

size: -
J: TRBJ2-2
V: TRBV10-2
D: TRBD2
length: 13
CDR3: CASTGGPTGELFF
DNA: TGCGCCAGTACGGGGGGGCCGACCGGGGAGCTGTTTTTT

size: -
J: TRBJ2-1
V: TRBV3-1/TRBV3-2
D: -
length: 17
CDR3: CASSQDRGGLGYNEQFF
DNA: TGTGCCAGCAGCCAAGATCGAGGGGGTCTAGGGTACAATGAGCAGTTCTTC

size: -
J: TRBJ1-5
V: TRBV6-6
D: TRBD1
length: 14
CDR3: CASRAGQDNQPQHF
DNA: TGTGCCAGCAGAGCCGGACAGGACAATCAGCCCCAGCATTTT

size: -
J: TRBJ1-1
V: TRBV30
D: -
length: 14
CDR3: CAWSVQGRETEAFF
DNA: TGTGCCTGGAGTGTACAAGGGAGGGAAACTGAAGCTTTCTTT

size: -
J: TRBJ1-6
V: TRBV2
D: -
length: 14
CDR3: CASSERAMSSPLHF
DNA: TGTGCCAGCAGTGAGCGGGCAATGAGTTCACCCCTCCACTTT

size: -
J: TRBJ2-7
V: TRBV3-1/TRBV3-2
D: -
length: 13
CDR3: CASSPEWDTGQYF
DNA: TGTGCCAGCAGCCCTGAATGGGACACCGGGCAGTACTTC

size: -
J: TRBJ1-6
V: TRBV2
D: TRBD1
length: 16
CDR3: CASSRGRGLNNSPLHF
DNA: TGTGCCAGCAGCCGAGGGAGGGGGCTAAATAATTCACCCCTCCACTTT

size: once
J: TRBJ2-4
V: TRBV28
D: -
length: 12
CDR3: CASSPTLRFRYF
DNA: TGTGCCAGCAGCCCTACACTTCGGTTCAGGTACTTC

size: -
J: TRBJ1-6
V: TRBV7-2
D: -
length: 15
CDR3: CASSQLRESSPPLHF
DNA: TGTGCCAGCAGCCAATTGAGGGAGTCTAGTCCACCCCTCCACTTT